These 19 T cell receptor beta chains were all obtained from the same sample, sequenced in a study of neoadjuvant anti-PD-1 for oral cavity cancer (TCRdb year 2021). Library construction relied on the immunoSEQ multiplex PCR assay. TCRdb holds this immuneACCESS table with in-frame rearrangements only. Some clones are missing; in checked studies, unresolved V genes explain under half, and the rest has no known cause. In this sample the table shows roughly 60,000 clones, 65% to 85% of which occur a single time. The top ten constitute just over 2.5% of the sample. Interpreted using the paper, the time point label stands for: before neoadjuvant nivolumab. The source was PBMCs, collected before nivolumab (anti-PD-1) treatment. The receptors stem from a person aged 35 to 85 with oral cavity squamous cell carcinoma.

Here the CDR3 reads CASSLVTAGGNGYTF. CDR3 coding DNA: TGTGCCAGCAGCTTAGTTACCGCAGGGGGCAATGGCTACACCTTC. The chain carries TRBV7-2 and TRBJ1-2; 8 bases align to TRBD1. This CDR3 is 15 amino acids long. Germline loops: CDR1 SGHTA, CDR2 FQGNSA. Trimming removed 1 base from V and 6 bases from J; junction bases left unmatched: 7.

The chain combines TRBV6-5 with TRBJ1-2; 7 bases agree with TRBD1. V dropped 2 bases and J dropped 7; count of bases not matched to a gene: 10. The CDR3 length is 15 residues. The germline gives CDR1 MNHEY, CDR2 SVGAGI. The CDR3 sequence is CASSYGTALSGGYTF. The CDR3 bases are TGTGCCAGCAGTTACGGGACAGCCTTGAGTGGTGGCTACACCTTC.

The gene calls are TRBV6-6 and TRBJ1-2, with TRBD1 matching 8 bases. The length of the CDR3 is 15 residues. The J segment lost 6 bases and the V segment lost 0 bases, leaving 6 bases of the junction unmatched. Germline CDR1 MNHNY, CDR2 SVGAGI (reference sequence). CDR3 sequence reads: CASSYSFQGADGYTF. The CDR3 DNA follows: TGTGCCAGCAGTTACTCCTTTCAGGGGGCTGATGGCTACACCTTC.

The gene calls are TRBV7-3 and TRBJ2-1, with 7 bases fitting TRBD2. This CDR3 spans 15 amino acids. The junction had 9 bases not matched to a gene; V was cut back by 2 bases and J by 8 bases. Germline CDR1 SGHTA, CDR2 FQGTGA. The CDR3 region has the DNA TGTGCCAGCAGCTTAGGAGGGAGGGCCGGTGATGAGCAGTTCTTC. It is translated as CASSLGGRAGDEQFF.

The chain is built from TRBV12-5 and TRBJ1-1; maybe TRBD1 (5 bases). The CDR3 contains 16 residues. CDR1 is LGHNT and CDR2 is FRNRAP in the germline V gene. V shed 0 bases and J shed 4 bases, with 15 bases lying between them. DNA for the CDR3: TGTGCTAGTGGTTTGGTCAACGGGGGAAAGAGCACTGAAGCTTTCTTT. Its translation is CASGLVNGGKSTEAFF.

The V gene is TRBV19, the J gene TRBJ2-1; D is perhaps TRBD1 (5 bases). This CDR3 is built from 13 residues. Trimming stripped 2 bases from V and 7 bases from J, with 9 bases between. From germline, CDR1 is LNHDA and CDR2 SQIVND (reference sequence). This chain's CDR3 is CASSISKGNEQFF. CDR3 bases: TGTGCCAGTAGTATATCGAAGGGGAATGAGCAGTTCTTC.

The chain has TRBV7-2 and TRBJ1-1; TRBD1 might be the D (5 bases). Germline-derived CDR1 and CDR2 are SGHTA and FQGNSA. Deletions cut 1 base from V and 3 bases from J, with 9 bases between. This CDR3 contains 14 residues. Written as DNA, the CDR3 is TGTGCCAGCAGCTTAGATAGGGGAGACACTGAAGCTTTCTTT. Translation: CASSLDRGDTEAFF.

This chain connects TRBV29-1 to TRBJ1-6, with D perhaps TRBD1 (6 bases). Trimming removed 5 bases from V and 5 bases from J, with 13 bases in between. The CDR3 has 14 amino acids. Germline CDR1 SQVTM, CDR2 ANQGSEA. The CDR3 DNA reads as TGCAGCGTTCGCAAGGGGGGGGATAATTCACCCCTCCACTTT. Its protein product is CSVRKGGDNSPLHF.

The chain uses TRBV5-1 and TRBJ1-2; TRBD1 aligns across 9 bases. The V and J ends lost 0 bases and 6 bases, in that order; junction bases with no gene match: 6. CDR1 SGHRS and CDR2 YFSETQ come from the germline V gene. This CDR3 contains 15 residues. The CDR3, as DNA: TGCGCCAGCAGCTTGGATGGACAGGGGAACCATGGCTACACCTTC. Translating it yields CASSLDGQGNHGYTF.

This chain links TRBV19 with TRBJ1-5; D remains ambiguous. The CDR3 consists of 14 residues. Trimming stripped 4 bases from V and 7 bases from J, with 14 bases between. From germline, CDR1 is LNHDA and CDR2 SQIVND (reference sequence). The DNA for the CDR3 is TGTGCCAGTAGTAATAGGAGGGATTCGCAGCCCCAGCATTTT. Encoded protein: CASSNRRDSQPQHF.

The genes are TRBV14 and TRBJ2-6; a possible D gene is TRBD2 (6 bases). The V and J ends lost 0 bases and 0 bases respectively, with 15 bases between them. This CDR3 comprises 19 residues. The germline CDR1 and CDR2 sequences are SGHDN and FVKESK. For the CDR3, the DNA is TGTGCCAGCAGCCAAGACAGGAGGAGGGCTTACTCTGGGGCCAACGTCCTGACTTTC. It is translated as CASSQDRRRAYSGANVLTF.

The chain has TRBV5-6 and TRBJ1-2; D ambiguous. Germline assignment: CDR1 SGHDT and CDR2 YYEEEE. V was cut by 3 bases and J by 0 bases, with 18 bases left in between. The length of the CDR3 is 17 residues. CDR3 sequence reads: CASSSKVDTTSNYGYTF. CDR3 nucleotides: TGTGCCAGCAGCTCCAAGGTAGACACAACCTCTAACTATGGCTACACCTTC. Variable domain in full (rest from reference TRBV5-6 and TRBJ1-2): DAGVTQSPTHLIKTRGQQVTLRCSPKSGHDTVSWYQQALGQGPQFIFQYYEEEERQRGNFPDRFSGHQFPNYSSELNVNALLLGDSALYLCASSSKVDTTSNYGYTFGSGTRLTVV.

The V call is TRBV4-1, the J call TRBJ2-1, with TRBD2 identical over 7 bases. This CDR3 contains 16 residues. Losses at the gene ends were 0 bases for V and 5 bases for J; bases not matched to a gene: 7. CDR1 and CDR2 (germline): MGHRA, YSYEKL. CDR3 nucleotides: TGCGCCAGCAGCCAAGAAGCAGCGGGGTACGACAATGAGCAGTTCTTC. The encoded protein is CASSQEAAGYDNEQFF.

The gene calls are TRBV9 and TRBJ1-5; D ambiguous. Germline loops: CDR1 SGDLS, CDR2 YYNGEE. The CDR3 length is 14 residues. Trimming shortened V by 2 bases and J by 3 bases, and 9 bases separated the two germline ends. This CDR3 is CASSVGGPNQPQHF. The CDR3 coding sequence is TGTGCCAGCAGCGTCGGTGGCCCCAATCAGCCCCAGCATTTT.

The V and J genes are TRBV6-5 and TRBJ1-5; D gene unclear. CDR1 and CDR2 (germline): MNHEY, SVGAGI. Trimming pared 0 bases from V and 0 bases from J, leaving 6 bases between. This CDR3 has 15 amino acids. CDR3 residues: CASSYSPDSNQPQHF. The CDR3 DNA reads as TGTGCCAGCAGTTACTCTCCAGATAGCAATCAGCCCCAGCATTTT.

Points on this clone: Germline and junction disagree at one end, which may indicate a read error. This chain links TRBV2 with TRBJ1-3; no definite D call. The CDR3 has 12 residues. CDR1 SNHLY and CDR2 FYNNEI come from the germline V gene. The CDR3 is CASIETGNTIYF. The CDR3 DNA follows: TGTGCCAGCATTGAAACTGGAAACACCATATATTTT.

The chain combines TRBV5-8 with TRBJ1-1, with D uncertain. Trimming removed 1 base from V and 6 bases from J, with 4 bases in between. The CDR3 sequence is 11 residues long. The V gene's germline CDR1 is SGHTS and CDR2 YDEGEE. CDR3 region: CASSLMAEAFF. For the CDR3, the DNA is TGTGCCAGCAGCTTGATGGCTGAAGCTTTCTTT. Using reference TRBV5-8 and TRBJ1-1 for the parts outside the CDR3, the full variable domain is EAGVTQSPTHLIKTRGQQATLRCSPISGHTSVYWYQQALGLGLQFLLWYDEGEERNRGNFPPRFSGRQFPNYSSELNVNALELEDSALYLCASSLMAEAFFGQGTRLTVV.

The chain couples TRBV29-1 to TRBJ2-6; D gene uncertain. The CDR3 is made up of 12 amino acids. Trimming left V 6 bases short and J 2 bases short, with 5 bases between. Germline V gene sequence: CDR1 SQVTM, CDR2 ANQGSEA. The CDR3 here is CSVWTGANVLTF. CDR3 DNA: TGCAGCGTGTGGACTGGGGCCAACGTCCTGACTTTC.

This sequence joins TRBV11-2 and TRBJ2-7; tentatively, D is TRBD2 (5 bases). Between the trimmed V and J ends, which lost 3 bases and 3 bases, there was a span of 12 bases. Germline CDR1 reads SGHAT; CDR2 reads FQNNGV. The CDR3 runs to 14 residues. For the CDR3, the DNA is TGTGCCAGCAGCTTGGGGAGTCCTTTCTACGAGCAGTACTTC. Translated, it gives CASSLGSPFYEQYF.